This TCR beta chain was obtained from a study of T-cell reconstitution after alpha-beta-depleted transplantation in children. Preparation of the TCRbeta library involved a method that used unique molecular identifiers. TCRdb reprocessed the PCR reads with MiXCR, giving one entry per CDR3 protein. Of approximately 100,000 distinct CDR3 sequences listed, 12% were seen once; the top ten hold about 15%. In germline, CDR1 is SQVTM, CDR2 ANQGSEA. The CDR3 runs to 12 residues. Deletions cut 4 bases from V and 2 bases from J, with 9 bases between. The source material was PBMCs from the stem cell graft donor, sampled from the stem cell graft. The source of this sequence is a human donor who donated a stem cell graft to a child with inherited bone marrow failure. The chain couples TRBV29-1 to TRBJ2-7; weak D call: TRBD1 (6 bases). The chain's CDR3 is CSVVGATYEQYF. DNA for the CDR3: TGCAGCGTTGTGGGGGCAACCTACGAGCAGTACTTC.